This record covers a single TCR beta chain. What it binds is not known. The authors divided CD4+ cells into CD45RA+ naive and CD45RA-negative memory subsets. This specimen belongs to a study of shared clonotypes between healthy human individuals. Whole-study findings and limits: Some clonotypes were shared by all four sorted-subset donors, while others were not shared. The non-shared ones had lower generation probabilities than the shared ones.

Germline assignment: CDR1 MNHNS and CDR2 SASEGT. With 5 bases removed from V and 2 bases from J, the gap between germline ends came to 15 bases. The length of the CDR3 is 15 residues. This table comes from immunoSEQ multiplex PCR, and its TCRdb copy is limited to in-frame clones, with some not included. The profile shows about 670,000 clones, approximately 79% of them singletons. What was sequenced was memory CD4+ T cells sorted from blood. As to subset: CD45RA-negative fraction. This rearrangement joins TRBV6-1 to TRBJ2-5, with D possibly being TRBD1 or TRBD2 (7 bases each). This TCR was recovered from a woman aged 25 to 39 in good health. This CDR3 is CASSRWGGQQETQYF. The CDR3 DNA reads TGTGCCAGCAGTAGATGGGGGGGACAGCAAGAGACCCAGTACTTC.